The 3 T cell receptor beta chains in this list originate from one sample, sequenced in a study of CD8 T cells in Susac syndrome. Random hexamers were used to reverse transcribe an amount of roughly 0.5 to 1 ug RNA. MiXCR was run by TCRdb on the immunoSEQ multiplex PCR reads, yielding one entry per CDR3 protein. Of around 150,000 distinct CDR3 sequences detected, approximately 95% appear once; the ten largest clones hold 0.18%. Sequenced sample: CD8+ T cells from PBMCs. These TCRs come from a human donor with Susac syndrome.

The chain combines TRBV19 with TRBJ2-5; 8 bases line up with TRBD1. There are 15 residues in the CDR3. CDR1 is LNHDA, CDR2 SQIVND, per germline (reference sequence). V lost 1 base, J lost 5 bases, and 6 bases stayed unmatched. The CDR3 nucleotides are TGTGCCAGTAGTATAGGGCAGGGGGCAGGGGAGACCCAGTACTTC. It is translated as CASSIGQGAGETQYF.

The V and J genes are TRBV12-3 or TRBV12-4 and TRBJ2-3; TRBD2 matches 7 bases. With V trimmed by 6 bases and J by 8 bases, 5 bases remained unmatched. CDR3 length: 12 residues. CDR3 in amino acids: CASSYSGGTQYF. For the CDR3, the DNA is TGTGCCAGCAGCTATTCGGGGGGTACGCAGTATTTT.

The V gene is TRBV28, the J gene TRBJ2-1, with D maybe TRBD2 (5 bases). CDR1 MDHEN and CDR2 SYDVKM come from the germline V gene. The CDR3 is made up of 17 amino acids. Between the trimmed V and J ends, which lost 7 bases and 9 bases, there was a span of 28 bases. DNA of the CDR3: TGTGCCAGCACAAGACCGGGGTCCAAGTTAGGGCCGGTTGAGCAGTTCTTC. Its translation is CASTRPGSKLGPVEQFF.